These 32 T cell receptor beta chains originate from one sample sequenced in a study of identical twins. TCRdb redid the calling of the 5' RACE reads with MiXCR, one entry per CDR3 protein. The table shows 1.5 million to 2 million distinct CDR3 sequences, with under 35% occurring only once. Sequencing used cord blood. The receptor set was obtained from a newborn girl in good health.

The chain combines TRBV20-1 with TRBJ1-6; TRBD1 matches at 7 bases. Trimming cost V 6 bases and J 7 bases; bases outside gene matches: 6. Germline-derived CDR1 and CDR2 are DFQATT and SNEGSKA (reference sequence). The CDR3 runs to 13 residues. The CDR3 DNA reads TGCAGTGCCCTGACAGGGATGAATTCACCCCTCCACTTT. This gives the protein CSALTGMNSPLHF.

V usage is TRBV20-1 and J usage is TRBJ1-2, with 10 positions matching TRBD1. Germline CDR1 is DFQATT and CDR2 is SNEGSKA (reference sequence). The J segment lost 7 bases and the V segment lost 6 bases, leaving 2 bases of the junction unmatched. The CDR3 length is 11 residues. The CDR3 sequence is CSADRGFGYTF. CDR3 DNA sequence: TGCAGTGCGGACAGGGGGTTTGGCTACACCTTC.

As to this clonotype: A clone one base away is much larger, so this may be a read error. This chain connects TRBV29-1 to TRBJ2-5; 8 bases map to TRBD1. The end of the DNA aligns better with TRBJ2-1, so the J call may be wrong. Germline V gives CDR1 SQVTM, CDR2 ANQGSEA. This CDR3 spans 11 amino acids. The CDR3 region is CSSKQGETQFF. The CDR3 DNA sequence: TGCAGCTCAAAACAGGGGGAGACCCAGTTCTTC.

This clonotype was seen more than once but under ten times. This chain joins TRBV6-7 and TRBJ2-5, with D unclear. Being an ORF, TRBV6-7 has a function that is uncertain. The CDR3 spans 15 residues. V was pared by 2 bases and J by 2 bases, with 12 bases between. The CDR3 loop reads CASSYETGRQETQYF. CDR3 coding DNA: TGTGCCAGCAGTTACGAAACCGGGCGGCAAGAGACCCAGTACTTC.

About this clonotype itself: This may stem from a read error, because a much larger clone lies one nucleotide away. The V gene is TRBV5-1, the J gene TRBJ2-7; 8 bases fit TRBD2. CDR3 size: 15 residues. Germline CDR1 SGHRS, CDR2 YFSETQ. The CDR3 region is CASKGGTSRTYKQYF. The CDR3, as DNA: TGCGCCAGCAAGGGCGGGACTAGTAGGACCTACAAGCAGTACTTC.

CDR3: CASKSHIGPGRSEKLFF. The CDR3 nucleotides are TGTGCCAGCAAATCCCATATTGGACCGGGCCGGAGCGAAAAACTGTTTTTT. The V call is TRBV6-1, the J call TRBJ1-4, with D hard to call. This CDR3 is built from 17 residues. Per germline, CDR1 MNHNS and CDR2 SASEGT. V was pared by 7 bases and J by 8 bases, with 26 bases between.

This clonotype occurred a few times. The chain couples TRBV5-6 to TRBJ2-1, with D tentatively TRBD2 (6 bases). Trimming shortened V by 7 bases and J by 8 bases, and 22 bases separated the two germline ends. The germline V gene has CDR1 SGHDT and CDR2 YYEEEE. The CDR3 covers 15 residues. The DNA for the CDR3 is TGTGCCAGCGGACTCCTCGGGACTCAAAGTGATGAGCAGTTCTTC. Translation: CASGLLGTQSDEQFF.

CDR3 region: CASSLEPSRYEQYF. CDR3 DNA: TGTGCCAGCAGCTTAGAACCTAGCCGCTACGAGCAGTACTTC. The rearrangement links TRBV7-2 to TRBJ2-7; possible D gene TRBD2, 5 bases. V lost 1 base, J lost 3 bases, and 10 bases lay in between. The length of the CDR3 is 14 residues. Germline V gives CDR1 SGHTA, CDR2 FQGNSA.

The chain joins TRBV5-1 to TRBJ2-2; D uncertain. Between the trimmed V and J ends, which lost 1 base and 2 bases, there was a span of 9 bases. This CDR3 is built from 15 residues. Germline lookup yields CDR1 SGHRS and CDR2 YFSETQ. CDR3 sequence: CASSLHFSNTGELFF. CDR3 in DNA: TGCGCCAGCAGCTTGCATTTCTCTAACACCGGGGAGCTGTTTTTT.

This chain joins TRBV10-2 and TRBJ2-7, with a possible D match to TRBD1 (6 bases). Germline V gene lookup returns CDR1 WSHSY and CDR2 SAAADI. Trimming took off 5 bases at V and 0 bases at J, with 14 bases between the two ends. There are 15 residues in the CDR3. CDR3: CASSTAGTNSYEQYF. The CDR3 coding sequence is TGCGCCAGCAGTACAGCCGGGACAAACTCCTACGAGCAGTACTTC.

J is TRBJ2-1 and V is TRBV7-9; 8 bases map to TRBD2. Per germline, CDR1 SEHNR and CDR2 FQNEAQ (reference sequence). CDR3 length: 15 residues. The V gene end was trimmed by 0 bases and the J gene end by 5 bases; junction bases not matched to a gene: 3. The CDR3 spells CASSLALSGDNEQFF. The CDR3, as DNA: TGTGCCAGCAGCTTAGCCCTTAGCGGGGACAATGAGCAGTTCTTC.

This chain uses TRBV12-3 or TRBV12-4 with TRBJ2-5; D unclear. The CDR3 contains 12 residues. V lost 6 bases, J lost 2 bases, and 7 bases lay in between. CDR3 protein: CASRMGQETQYF. The CDR3 DNA is TGTGCCAGCAGGATGGGACAAGAGACCCAGTACTTC.

This clonotype was detected only a few times. The chain is built from TRBV27 and TRBJ2-7; TRBD1 might be the D (5 bases). The V end lost 1 base, the J end lost 2 bases, and 12 bases lay between the germline ends. CDR3 length equals 15 residues. Germline V lookup: CDR1 MNHEY, CDR2 SMNVEV (reference sequence). Here the CDR3 reads CASSLYWGTTYEQYF. The CDR3 region has the DNA TGTGCCAGCAGTTTATATTGGGGCACAACCTACGAGCAGTACTTC.

The table lists this clonotype with a few counts. The chain employs TRBV7-2 and TRBJ2-1; 11 bases match TRBD2. Trimming removed 3 bases from V and 7 bases from J; junction bases left unmatched: 5. CDR1 SGHTA and CDR2 FQGNSA come from the germline V gene. The length of the CDR3 is 15 residues. The CDR3 bases are TGTGCCAGCAGCTTTTTCCGGACTAGCGGGAATGAGCAGTTCTTC. This gives the protein CASSFFRTSGNEQFF. Using reference TRBV7-2 and TRBJ2-1 for the parts outside the CDR3, the full variable domain is GAGVSQSPSNKVTEKGKDVELRCDPISGHTALYWYRQSLGQGLEFLIYFQGNSAPDKSGLPSDRFSAERTGGSVSTLTIQRTQQEDSAVYLCASSFFRTSGNEQFFGPGTRLTVL.

The chain couples TRBV12-3 or TRBV12-4 to TRBJ2-3, with TRBD2 matching 7 bases. The V segment lost 5 bases and the J segment 0 bases; nucleotides outside the gene matches: 5. CDR3 size: 15 residues. In DNA form, the CDR3 reads TGTGCCAGCAGTCCTTACGGGGGGAGCACAGATACGCAGTATTTT. Amino acids: CASSPYGGSTDTQYF.

This chain uses TRBV12-3 or TRBV12-4 with TRBJ1-5; D is undetermined. With 6 bases removed from V and 4 bases from J, the gap between germline ends came to 13 bases. The CDR3 contains 14 residues. CDR3 coding DNA: TGTGCCAGCAGCCCGGACGGGAAAAATCAGCCCCAGCATTTT. As protein: CASSPDGKNQPQHF.

This clonotype was counted between two and nine times. This sequence joins TRBV3-1 and TRBJ1-6, with D possibly being TRBD1 (6 bases). The CDR3 is 17 amino acids. Germline V gives CDR1 LGHDT, CDR2 YNNKEL (reference sequence). Trimming stripped 3 bases from V and 8 bases from J, with 20 bases between. CDR3 nucleotide sequence: TGTGCCAGCAGCCAGGGGCAACGGGACACAGCTCATTCACCCCTCCACTTT. Translation: CASSQGQRDTAHSPLHF.

This clonotype was detected a few times. The chain combines TRBV7-9 with TRBJ2-7, with 10 bases matching TRBD1. Germline lookup yields CDR1 SEHNR and CDR2 FQNEAQ (reference sequence). The CDR3 is 15 residues long. Trimming cost V 7 bases and J 0 bases; bases outside gene matches: 6. CDR3 nucleotide sequence: TGTGCCAGCAACAATCGGACAGGGGGCTCCTACGAGCAGTACTTC. It is translated as CASNNRTGGSYEQYF. The full variable domain, its missing parts supplied by reference TRBV7-9 and TRBJ2-7, is DTGVSQNPRHKITKRGQNVTFRCDPISEHNRLYWYRQTLGQGPEFLTYFQNEAQLEKSRLLSDRFSAERPKGSFSTLEIQRTEQGDSAMYLCASNNRTGGSYEQYFGPGTRLTVT.

This clonotype was seen a few times. The CDR3 sequence: CASSERTDPNSPLHF. In nucleotides, the CDR3 is TGTGCCAGCAGTGAACGGACAGACCCCAATTCACCCCTCCACTTT. The rearrangement joins TRBV2 to TRBJ1-6, with a weak D call TRBD1 (6 bases). Per germline, CDR1 SNHLY and CDR2 FYNNEI. Trimming shortened V by 2 bases and J by 7 bases, and 12 bases separated the two germline ends. This CDR3 contains 15 residues.

This clonotype was seen a handful of times. The rearrangement links TRBV4-2 to TRBJ1-1; no clear D gene. This CDR3 comprises 13 residues. Trimming took 0 bases from V and 6 from J, leaving 8 bases between them. CDR1 is LGHNA, CDR2 YNFKEQ, per germline. The chain's CDR3 is CASSQDAGSEAFF. The CDR3 DNA reads as TGTGCCAGCAGCCAAGATGCGGGCTCTGAAGCTTTCTTT.

V is TRBV7-2 and J is TRBJ1-6; 7 bases are a match to TRBD1. Looked up from germline, CDR1 is SGHTA and CDR2 is FQGNSA. This CDR3 has 15 residues. Germline trimming cut 1 base from V and 11 bases from J; bases unmatched to any gene: 8. CDR3 sequence: CASSLEHRGAAPLHF. As DNA, the CDR3 is TGTGCCAGCAGCTTAGAGCACAGGGGCGCGGCACCCCTCCACTTT.

The sample holds many counts of this clonotype. In DNA, the CDR3 is TGCAGTGCTAGTAGCGGGATCTCCTACGAGCAGTACTTC. It codes for CSASSGISYEQYF. V gene TRBV20-1 combines with J gene TRBJ2-7; 8 bases are a match to TRBD2. CDR1 is DFQATT and CDR2 is SNEGSKA in the germline V gene (reference sequence). Trimming at V came to 3 bases and at J to 0 bases, leaving 1 base not matched to a gene. The CDR3 runs to 13 residues.

The chain joins TRBV2 to TRBJ2-5, with 11 bases aligning to TRBD2. V lost 6 bases, J lost 3 bases, and 9 bases stayed unmatched. The CDR3 contains 16 residues. In germline, CDR1 is SNHLY, CDR2 FYNNEI. The CDR3 reads CASRVLPGLAEETQYF. The CDR3 coding sequence is TGTGCCAGCAGGGTGCTTCCGGGACTAGCGGAAGAGACCCAGTACTTC.

In this sample, this clonotype turned up a few times. The chain combines TRBV20-1 with TRBJ2-3; 7 nucleotides line up with TRBD2. The CDR3 length is 15 residues. The germline CDR1 and CDR2 sequences are DFQATT and SNEGSKA (reference sequence). Trimming at V came to 0 bases and at J to 1 base, leaving 4 bases not matched to a gene. For the CDR3, the DNA is TGCAGTGCTAGAGATGTTAGCGGGCGCACAGATACGCAGTATTTT. This codes for CSARDVSGRTDTQYF.

The V call is TRBV3-1, the J call TRBJ2-3; unclear D gene. V lost 4 bases and J lost 11, with 19 bases in between. This CDR3 is built from 14 residues. Germline V CDR1 and CDR2: LGHDT, YNNKEL (reference sequence). CDR3 residues: CASSPQDRHRGQYF. CDR3 sequence (DNA): TGTGCCAGCAGCCCCCAAGATCGCCACAGAGGGCAGTATTTT.

The V call is TRBV14, the J call TRBJ2-3; possibly TRBD1 or TRBD2 for D (5 bases each). This CDR3 contains 16 residues. V lost 4 bases, J lost 5 bases, and 19 bases lay in between. Looked up from germline, CDR1 is SGHDN and CDR2 is FVKESK. CDR3 region: CASSRQLTFRGDTQYF. CDR3 nucleotides: TGTGCCAGCAGCCGACAGTTAACATTCCGGGGAGATACGCAGTATTTT.

On this clonotype: This may come from a read error, since a much larger clone is one base off. Here the CDR3 DNA reads TGTGCCAGCAGCCCCGGACTAGCGGGGATCTACGGGCAGTACTTC. Translation gives CASSPGLAGIYGQYF. The V and J genes are TRBV9 and TRBJ2-7; 12 bases are a match to TRBD2. This CDR3 is 15 amino acids long. Per germline, CDR1 SGDLS and CDR2 YYNGEE.

The chain recombines TRBV27 with TRBJ2-2; no firm D call. The CDR3 contains 12 residues. Germline V gene sequence: CDR1 MNHEY, CDR2 SMNVEV (reference sequence). The V end was cut by 6 bases, the J end by 7 bases, with 9 bases between. In DNA, the CDR3 is TGTGCCAGCAGCCGATCTCACGGGGAGCTGTTTTTT. Translating it yields CASSRSHGELFF.

The chain links TRBV20-1 to TRBJ2-7; 9 bases map to TRBD2. The germline CDR1 and CDR2 sequences are DFQATT and SNEGSKA (reference sequence). The J segment lost 1 base and the V segment lost 2 bases, leaving 6 bases of the junction unmatched. CDR3 length: 15 amino acids. The CDR3 here is CSARRPLAGSYEQYF. CDR3 nucleotides: TGCAGTGCTAGAAGGCCTCTAGCGGGGTCCTACGAGCAGTACTTC.

In this sample, this clonotype turned up many times. The rearrangement uses TRBV5-6 and TRBJ2-5, with a tentative D call TRBD1 (6 bases). Germline V gene lookup returns CDR1 SGHDT and CDR2 YYEEEE. The CDR3 spans 15 residues. V was shortened by 0 bases and J by 1 base, with 10 bases between the two germline ends. CDR3 DNA sequence: TGTGCCAGCAGCTTGGGACAGGTCCTCCAAGAGACCCAGTACTTC. Residues: CASSLGQVLQETQYF.

At least ten counts were recorded for this clonotype. The chain links TRBV12-3 or TRBV12-4 to TRBJ1-6; weak D call: TRBD1 (6 bases). Trimming took off 4 bases at V and 10 bases at J, with 14 bases between the two ends. The CDR3 extends over 14 amino acids. The CDR3 here is CASSSTGLGSPLHF. CDR3 nucleotides: TGTGCCAGCAGTTCCACAGGGTTGGGGTCACCCCTCCACTTT.

J is TRBJ1-4 and V is TRBV4-1, with a weak D call TRBD1 (6 bases). V lost 0 bases to trimming and J lost 7 bases, with 24 bases between them. Germline lookup yields CDR1 MGHRA and CDR2 YSYEKL. This CDR3 is built from 19 residues. The chain's CDR3 is CASSQEVPGVFEISEKLFF. The DNA of the CDR3 is TGCGCCAGCAGCCAAGAAGTACCAGGGGTGTTTGAAATTAGTGAAAAACTGTTTTTT.